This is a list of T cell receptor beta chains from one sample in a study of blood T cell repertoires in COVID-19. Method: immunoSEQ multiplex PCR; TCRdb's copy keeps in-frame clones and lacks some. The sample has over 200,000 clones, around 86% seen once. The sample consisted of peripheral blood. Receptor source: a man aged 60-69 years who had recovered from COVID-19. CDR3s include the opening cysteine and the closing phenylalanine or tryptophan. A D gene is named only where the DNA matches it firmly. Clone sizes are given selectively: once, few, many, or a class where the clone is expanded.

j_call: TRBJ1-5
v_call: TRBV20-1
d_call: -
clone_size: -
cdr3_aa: CSASPWRADQPQHF
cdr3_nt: TGCAGTGCTAGTCCTTGGAGGGCTGATCAGCCCCAGCATTTT

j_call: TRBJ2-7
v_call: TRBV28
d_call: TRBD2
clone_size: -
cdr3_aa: CASTPGGGYEQYF
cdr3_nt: TGTGCCAGCACCCCGGGAGGAGGATACGAGCAGTACTTC

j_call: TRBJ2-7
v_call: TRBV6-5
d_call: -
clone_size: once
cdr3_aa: CASTITGSQAGYF
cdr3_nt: TGTGCCAGCACCATAACCGGATCCCAGGCAGGGTACTTC

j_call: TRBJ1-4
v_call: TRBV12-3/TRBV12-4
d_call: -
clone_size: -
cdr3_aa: CASSFGGNEKLFF
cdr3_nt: TGTGCCAGCAGTTTCGGAGGGAATGAAAAACTGTTTTTT

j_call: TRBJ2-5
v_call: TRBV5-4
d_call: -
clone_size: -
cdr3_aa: CASSPGGKRGQETQYF
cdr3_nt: TGTGCCAGCAGCCCTGGGGGCAAAAGGGGCCAAGAGACCCAGTACTTC

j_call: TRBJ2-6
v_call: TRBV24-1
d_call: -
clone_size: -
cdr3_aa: CATSDLGANVLTF
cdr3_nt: TGTGCCACCAGTGATCTGGGGGCCAACGTCCTGACTTTC

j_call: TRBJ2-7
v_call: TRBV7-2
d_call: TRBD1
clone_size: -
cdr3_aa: CASSLTGPQSEQYF
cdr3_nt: TGTGCCAGCAGCTTGACAGGGCCGCAATCCGAGCAGTACTTC

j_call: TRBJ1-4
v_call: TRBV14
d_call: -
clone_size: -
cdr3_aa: CASSQFGGRATNEKLFF
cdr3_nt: TGTGCCAGCAGCCAATTCGGAGGGCGTGCAACTAATGAAAAACTGTTTTTT

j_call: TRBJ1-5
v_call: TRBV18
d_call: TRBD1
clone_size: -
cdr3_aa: CASSHNRGPAQPQHF
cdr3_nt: TGTGCCAGCTCACACAACAGGGGGCCGGCTCAGCCCCAGCATTTT

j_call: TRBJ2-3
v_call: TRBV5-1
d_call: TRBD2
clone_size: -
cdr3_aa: CASSRTSGEVTDTQYF
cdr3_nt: TGCGCCAGCAGCCGGACTAGCGGGGAGGTCACAGATACGCAGTATTTT

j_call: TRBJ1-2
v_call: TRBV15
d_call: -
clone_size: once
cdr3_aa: CATSPLTGGRGYTF
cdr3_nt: TGTGCCACCAGCCCCCTGACAGGAGGTCGCGGCTACACCTTC

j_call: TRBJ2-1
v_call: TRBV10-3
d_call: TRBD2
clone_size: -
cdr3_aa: CAISAGLAGNNEQFF
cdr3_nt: TGTGCCATCAGTGCAGGGCTAGCGGGAAACAATGAGCAGTTCTTC

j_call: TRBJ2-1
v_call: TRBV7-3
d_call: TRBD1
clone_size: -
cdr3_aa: CASSSGTGNEQFF
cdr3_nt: TGTGCCAGCAGTTCCGGGACAGGCAATGAGCAGTTCTTC

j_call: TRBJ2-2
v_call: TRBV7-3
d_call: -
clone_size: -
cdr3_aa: CASSPVTGELFF
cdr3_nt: TGTGCCAGCAGCCCCGTTACCGGGGAGCTGTTTTTT

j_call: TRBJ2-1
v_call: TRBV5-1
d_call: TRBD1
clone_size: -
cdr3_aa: CASSLGEGTGQGEQFF
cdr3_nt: TGCGCCAGCAGCTTGGGCGAGGGGACAGGGCAGGGTGAGCAGTTCTTC

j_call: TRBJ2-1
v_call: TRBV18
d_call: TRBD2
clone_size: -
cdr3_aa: CASSPSGPGLAGGNNEQFF
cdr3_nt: TGTGCCAGCTCACCATCGGGGCCGGGACTAGCGGGAGGGAACAATGAGCAGTTCTTC

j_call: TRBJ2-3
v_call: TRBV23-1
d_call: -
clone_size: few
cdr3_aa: CASRHRAPSTDTQYF
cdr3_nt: TGCGCCAGTAGACACAGGGCCCCTAGCACAGATACGCAGTATTTT

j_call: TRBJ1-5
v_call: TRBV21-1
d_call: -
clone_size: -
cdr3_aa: CASRPTRVTNQPQHF
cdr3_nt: TGTGCCAGCAGACCCACCCGGGTCACCAATCAGCCCCAGCATTTT

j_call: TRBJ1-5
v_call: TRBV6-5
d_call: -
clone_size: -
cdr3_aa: CALRGGGNQPQHF
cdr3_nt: TGTGCCCTAAGGGGCGGGGGCAATCAGCCCCAGCATTTT

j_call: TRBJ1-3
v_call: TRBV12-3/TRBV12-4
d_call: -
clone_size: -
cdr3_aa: CASSPGGNTIYF
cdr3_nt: TGTGCCAGCAGCCCCGGTGGAAACACCATATATTTT

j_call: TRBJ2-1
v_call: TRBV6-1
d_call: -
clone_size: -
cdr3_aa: CASSELGHGYNEQFF
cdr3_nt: TGTGCCAGCAGTGAGCTCGGACACGGCTACAATGAGCAGTTCTTC

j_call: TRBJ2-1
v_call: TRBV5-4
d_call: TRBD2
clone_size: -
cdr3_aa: CASSLKRLAGGLSSYNEQFF
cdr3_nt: TGTGCCAGCAGCTTGAAGAGGCTAGCGGGGGGCCTGAGCTCCTACAATGAGCAGTTCTTC

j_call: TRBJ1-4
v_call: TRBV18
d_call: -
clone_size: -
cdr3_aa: CASSPPGANEKLFF
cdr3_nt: TGTGCCAGCTCCCCCCCAGGGGCTAATGAAAAACTGTTTTTT

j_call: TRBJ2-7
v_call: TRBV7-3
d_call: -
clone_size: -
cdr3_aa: CASSISTGYEQYF
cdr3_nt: TGTGCCAGCAGCATCAGTACAGGATACGAGCAGTACTTC

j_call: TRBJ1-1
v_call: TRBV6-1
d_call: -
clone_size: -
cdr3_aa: CASSDSPLRGVNTEAFF
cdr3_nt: TGTGCCAGCAGTGATTCCCCCCTCCGGGGAGTGAACACTGAAGCTTTCTTT

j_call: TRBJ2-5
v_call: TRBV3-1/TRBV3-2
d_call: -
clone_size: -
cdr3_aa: CASSQRKGSVGQETQYF
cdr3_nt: TGTGCCAGCAGCCAGCGAAAGGGGTCAGTGGGGCAAGAGACCCAGTACTTC

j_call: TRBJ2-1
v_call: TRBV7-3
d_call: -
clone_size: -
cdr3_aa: CASSSESGEQFF
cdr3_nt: TGTGCCAGCAGCTCCGAGTCCGGTGAGCAGTTCTTC

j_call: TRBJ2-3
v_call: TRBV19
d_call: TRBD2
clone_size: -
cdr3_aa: CASSSLAGDDTQYF
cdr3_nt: TGTGCCAGTAGTTCCTTAGCGGGTGACGATACGCAGTATTTT

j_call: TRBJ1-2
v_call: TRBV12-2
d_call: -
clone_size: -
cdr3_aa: CASRLRTGSWRGGYTF
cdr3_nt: TGTGCAAGTCGCCTTCGAACCGGTTCCTGGAGAGGTGGCTACACCTTC

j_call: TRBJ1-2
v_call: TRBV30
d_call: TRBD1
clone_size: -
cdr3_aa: CAWGTGPYGYTF
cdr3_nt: TGTGCCTGGGGGACAGGGCCCTACGGCTACACCTTC

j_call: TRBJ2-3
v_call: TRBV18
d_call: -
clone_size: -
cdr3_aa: CASGGARTDTQYF
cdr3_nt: TGTGCCAGCGGGGGGGCTCGCACAGATACGCAGTATTTT

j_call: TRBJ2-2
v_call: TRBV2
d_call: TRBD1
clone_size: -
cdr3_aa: CAGQGAGELFF
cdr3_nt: TGTGCCGGACAGGGTGCCGGGGAGCTGTTTTTT